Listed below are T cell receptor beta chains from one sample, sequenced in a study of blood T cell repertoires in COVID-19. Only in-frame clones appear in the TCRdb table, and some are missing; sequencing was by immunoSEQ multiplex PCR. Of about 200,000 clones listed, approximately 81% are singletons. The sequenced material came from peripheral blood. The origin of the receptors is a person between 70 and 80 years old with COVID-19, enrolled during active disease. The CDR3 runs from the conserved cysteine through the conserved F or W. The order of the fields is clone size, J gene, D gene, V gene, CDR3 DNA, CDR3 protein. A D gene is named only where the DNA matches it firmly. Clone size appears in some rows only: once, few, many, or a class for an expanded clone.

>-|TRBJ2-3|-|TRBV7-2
TGTGCCAGCAGCTTAGACATCTGGACAGATACGCAGTATTTT
CASSLDIWTDTQYF
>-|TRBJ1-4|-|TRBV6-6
TGTGCCAGCAGCGCTAAGAGACAGGTGCTAAATGAAAAACTGTTTTTT
CASSAKRQVLNEKLFF
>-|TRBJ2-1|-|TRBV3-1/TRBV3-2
TGTGCCAGCAGCCAAGATATGCGGGAAAGGAGGGATGAGCAGTTCTTC
CASSQDMRERRDEQFF
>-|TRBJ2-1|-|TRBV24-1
TGTGCCACCAGTGACCTATTGTCCAATGAGCAGTTCTTC
CATSDLLSNEQFF
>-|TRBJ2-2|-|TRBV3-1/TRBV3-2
TGTGCCAGCAGCCTCCTGGGGGGGGGCGTACGCACCGGGGAGCTGTTTTTT
CASSLLGGGVRTGELFF
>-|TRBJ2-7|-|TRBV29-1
TGCAGCGTCGGTACCGGGACTGACGAGCAGTACTTC
CSVGTGTDEQYF
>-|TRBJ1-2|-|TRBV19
TGTGCCAGTAGTATAGACAGGGCTTATGGCTACACCTTC
CASSIDRAYGYTF
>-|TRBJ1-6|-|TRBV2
TGTGCCTCCCGCAGTGACACCCCAAATTCACCCCTCCACTTT
CASRSDTPNSPLHF
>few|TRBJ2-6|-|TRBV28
TGTGCCAGTCAGGGGTCCCCTGGGGCCAACGTCCTGACTTTC
CASQGSPGANVLTF
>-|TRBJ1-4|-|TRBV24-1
TGTGCCACCAGTGATTCCGGGAGAACTAATGAAAAACTGTTTTTT
CATSDSGRTNEKLFF
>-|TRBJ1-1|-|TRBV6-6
TGTGCCAGCAGTCCCCGGGACACCGGCCCTTTACTTGAAGCTTTCTTT
CASSPRDTGPLLEAFF
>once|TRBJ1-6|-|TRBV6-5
TGTGCCAGCAGTAACAGGGTCGGGTCGGGCTCACCCCTCCACTTT
CASSNRVGSGSPLHF
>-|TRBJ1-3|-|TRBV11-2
TGTGCCAGCAGCTTATACGGAGTCTCTGGAAACACCATATATTTT
CASSLYGVSGNTIYF
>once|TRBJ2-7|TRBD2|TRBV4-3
TGCGCCAGCAGCCCCCTGTGGAGCGGGGACTCACTACCCTACGAGCAGTACTTC
CASSPLWSGDSLPYEQYF
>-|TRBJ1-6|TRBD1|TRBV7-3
TGTGCCAGCAGCAAAGACAGGGGGCCGGGGACACCCCTCCACTTT
CASSKDRGPGTPLHF
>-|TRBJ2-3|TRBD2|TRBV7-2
TGTGCCAGCAGCTTAGAGTCTAGCGGGAGAGGGAGGGCAGATACGCAGTATTTT
CASSLESSGRGRADTQYF
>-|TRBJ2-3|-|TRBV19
TGTGCCAGTATCGGCGGGTTAGAAGATACGCAGTATTTT
CASIGGLEDTQYF
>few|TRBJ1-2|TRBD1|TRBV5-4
TGTGCCAGCAGTCGGACAGGCGCTAACTATGGCTACACCTTC
CASSRTGANYGYTF
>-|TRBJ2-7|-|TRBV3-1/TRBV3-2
TGTGCCAGCAGCCAAGGAACGGTCTACGAGCAGTACTTC
CASSQGTVYEQYF
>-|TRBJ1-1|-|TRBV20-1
TGCAGTGCTACACAGAACACTGAAGCTTTCTTT
CSATQNTEAFF
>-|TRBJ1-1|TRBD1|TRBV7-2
TGTGCCAGCAGGGTCAGGGGGACTGAAGCTTTCTTT
CASRVRGTEAFF
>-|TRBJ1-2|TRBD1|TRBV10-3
TGTGCCATCAGTGGCCAACAGGGGGGAGTATTAGACTACACCTTC
CAISGQQGGVLDYTF
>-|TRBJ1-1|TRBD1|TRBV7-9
TGTGCCAGCAGCTTAGGGACAGGGTTTGGCACTGAAGCTTTCTTT
CASSLGTGFGTEAFF
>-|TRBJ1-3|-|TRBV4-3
TGCGCCAGCAGCTCCCGTCCTGGAAACACCATATATTTT
CASSSRPGNTIYF
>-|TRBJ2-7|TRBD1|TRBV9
TGTGCCAGCAGCGTACAGCCGGGACAGATATACGAGCAGTACTTC
CASSVQPGQIYEQYF
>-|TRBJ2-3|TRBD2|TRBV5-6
TGTGCCAGCAGCTCCGGACTAGCGGGAGTCACAGATACGCAGTATTTT
CASSSGLAGVTDTQYF
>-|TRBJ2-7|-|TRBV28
TGTGCCAGCAGCCCAGGCAGGGGCATTGGGTACGAGCAGTACTTC
CASSPGRGIGYEQYF
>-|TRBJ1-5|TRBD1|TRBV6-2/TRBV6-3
TGTGCCAGCAGCCACGGACAGGGGGATCATCAGCCCCAGCATTTT
CASSHGQGDHQPQHF
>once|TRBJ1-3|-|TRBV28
TGTGCCAGCAAACAGGCCAGAGAAAACACCATATATTTT
CASKQARENTIYF
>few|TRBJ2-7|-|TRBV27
TGTGCCAGCAGTGTATCTCCCCCAACGGGGGACTACGAGCAGTACTTC
CASSVSPPTGDYEQYF
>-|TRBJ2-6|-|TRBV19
TGTGCCAGTAGTATCCGAGCCCCCTCTGGGGCCAACGTCCTGACTTTC
CASSIRAPSGANVLTF
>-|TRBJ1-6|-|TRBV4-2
TGTGCCAGCAGCCAAGAGAGAGCGGCCTATAATTCACCCCTCCACTTT
CASSQERAAYNSPLHF
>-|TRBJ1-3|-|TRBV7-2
TGTGCCAGCAGCTTAGGGCAGTCCTCTGGAAACACCATATATTTT
CASSLGQSSGNTIYF
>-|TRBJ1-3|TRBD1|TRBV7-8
TGTGCCAGCAGCGCCAGGGACAGGGGGAGCTCTGGAAACACCATATATTTT
CASSARDRGSSGNTIYF
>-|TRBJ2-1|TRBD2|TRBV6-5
TGTGCCATTCAAGGAGCGGGAGGCTCCTACAATGAGCAGTTCTTC
CAIQGAGGSYNEQFF
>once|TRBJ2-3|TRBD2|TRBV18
TGTGCCAGCTCAGGAGCGGGGGGGCCCACAGATACGCAGTATTTT
CASSGAGGPTDTQYF
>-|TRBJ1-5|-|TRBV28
TGTGCCAGCAGCACCCTTCCGCAGGGGTCCAGCAATCAGCCCCAGCATTTT
CASSTLPQGSSNQPQHF
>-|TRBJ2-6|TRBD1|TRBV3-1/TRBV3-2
TGTGCCAGCAGCCAAGTTCGGACAGGGGACTCTGGGGCCAACGTCCTGACTTTC
CASSQVRTGDSGANVLTF
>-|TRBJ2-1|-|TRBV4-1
TGCGCCAGCAGCCAAGACCCAAGTAGTGAGCAGTTCTTC
CASSQDPSSEQFF
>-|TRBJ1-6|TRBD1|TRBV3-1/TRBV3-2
TGTGCCAGCAGCCAAACACAGGGGGGTAATTCACCCCTCCACTTT
CASSQTQGGNSPLHF